The sample holds many counts of the clone carrying this T cell receptor (beta chain). Its target is not known. In germline, CDR1 is DFQATT, CDR2 SNEGSKA (reference sequence). CDR3 size: 13 residues. V was shortened by 5 bases and J by 0 bases, with 11 bases between the two germline ends. Building the TCR beta libraries relied on iRepertoire HTBI primers, and CDR3 regions underwent Arm-PCR. MiXCR was run by TCRdb on the multiplex PCR reads, yielding one entry per CDR3 protein. Here the sample spans some 500,000 distinct CDR3 sequences, approximately 12% being singletons. This sample was included in a study of regulatory T cells in long-lasting Graves disease. Findings of the study overall: Patients whose Graves' disease persisted exhibited lower TCR diversity than those newly diagnosed. Segments TRBV28, TRBJ1-2 and TRBJ2-5 showed preferential usage in persistent disease. The persistent group shared around 2,600 public clonotypes, more than the approximately 970 shared by new patients.

Specified time point: newly diagnosed GD, antithyroid drugs for less than 3 months. PBMC-derived RNA was used for the TCR library. This same sample was also taken into another study, of T cells in Graves' hyperthyroidism and ophthalmopathy. Per that study: A first-round RT-PCR of the TCR CDR3 used the HTBI primer set.

Sequencing was performed on peripheral blood mononuclear cells (PBMCs), taken at new diagnosis, from a patient treated with antithyroid drugs. The rearrangement joins TRBV20-1 to TRBJ2-7; D possibly corresponds to TRBD1 (6 bases). This clonotype was obtained from a man younger than 45 with Graves disease. CDR3 bases: TGCAGTGCTGGGGGCACGTCCTCCTACGAGCAGTACTTC. Residues: CSAGGTSSYEQYF.